One sample yielded the 2 T cell receptor beta chains listed below, sequenced in a study of blood T cell repertoires in COVID-19. This table comes from immunoSEQ multiplex PCR, and its TCRdb copy is limited to in-frame clones, with some not included. The table records about 170,000 clones, 86% of them present only once. The sample was peripheral blood. The receptors come from an older woman with COVID-19, enrolled during active disease.

The V call is TRBV10-3, the J call TRBJ1-1; 9 nucleotides align to TRBD1. CDR3 length: 14 residues. Germline lookup yields CDR1 ENHRY and CDR2 SYGVKD. V trimming: 4 bases; J trimming: 5 bases; junction bases outside the gene matches: 5. CDR3 loop: CAISGQGEGTEAFF. The CDR3 DNA is TGTGCCATCAGTGGACAGGGGGAGGGAACTGAAGCTTTCTTT.

This clone was seen a few times. The chain carries TRBV7-3 and TRBJ2-3, with 12 bases lining up with TRBD1. This CDR3 is built from 15 residues. Germline values: CDR1 SGHTA, CDR2 FQGTGA. The V gene end was trimmed by 5 bases and the J gene end by 5 bases; junction bases not matched to a gene: 5. The CDR3 reads CASSRGQGAGDTQYF. In DNA form, the CDR3 reads TGTGCCAGCAGCCGGGGACAGGGGGCTGGAGATACGCAGTATTTT.